This TCR beta chain comes out of a study of Ad26.COV2.S vaccination and SARS-CoV-2 variants. Overall study: Among those in the COV1001 Ad26.COV2.S trial arm was the donor.

Treatment given: 15 to 20 received Ad26.COV2.S at low or high dose, single or two shots; about five received placebo; per-sample allocation not given. Day 63 after the first injection of vaccine or placebo was the sampling time. As its vector, the vaccine had Ad26, which expressed Wuhan-strain SARS-CoV-2 spike. Assay used: immunoSEQ multiplex PCR; TCRdb lists only in-frame clones, some missing. This repertoire shows a few hundred thousand clones, 80% to 95% found once; its top ten account for approximately 12%. Deletions cut 5 bases from V and 4 bases from J, with 15 bases between. The CDR3 totals 15 residues. Germline CDR1 MDHEN, CDR2 SYDVKM.

The specimen was peripheral blood, collected in a trial of Ad26.COV2.S vaccine versus placebo. The receptor comes from a person aged 18-60 years who received the Ad26.COV2.S COVID-19 vaccine or a placebo. V gene TRBV28 combines with J gene TRBJ2-1; a possible D gene is TRBD1 (6 bases). The CDR3 loop reads CASSLPGQGYNEQFF. The CDR3 DNA follows: TGTGCCAGCAGTCTACCGGGACAAGGGTACAATGAGCAGTTCTTC.